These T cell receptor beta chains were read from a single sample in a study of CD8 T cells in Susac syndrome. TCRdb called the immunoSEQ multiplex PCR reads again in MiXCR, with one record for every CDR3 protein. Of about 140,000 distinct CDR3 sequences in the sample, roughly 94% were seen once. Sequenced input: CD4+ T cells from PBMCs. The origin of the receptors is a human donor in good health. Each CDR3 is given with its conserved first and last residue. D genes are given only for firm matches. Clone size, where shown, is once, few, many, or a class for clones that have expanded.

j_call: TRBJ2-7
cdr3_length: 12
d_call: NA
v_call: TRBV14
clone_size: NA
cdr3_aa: CASSQTSYEQYF
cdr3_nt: TGTGCCAGCAGCCAAACCAGCTACGAGCAGTACTTC

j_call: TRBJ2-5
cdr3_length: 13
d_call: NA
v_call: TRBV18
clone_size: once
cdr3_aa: CASSPTPRETQYF
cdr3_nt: TGTGCCAGCTCACCAACTCCTCGGGAGACCCAGTACTTC

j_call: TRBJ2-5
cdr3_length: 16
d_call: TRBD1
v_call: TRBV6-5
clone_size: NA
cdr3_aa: CASSYSLRGRGETQYF
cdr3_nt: TGTGCCAGCAGTTATTCTTTAAGGGGGCGCGGGGAGACCCAGTACTTC

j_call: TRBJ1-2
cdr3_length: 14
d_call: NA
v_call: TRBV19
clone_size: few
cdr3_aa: CASSHGQSGYGYTF
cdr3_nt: TGTGCCAGTAGTCATGGACAGTCCGGCTATGGCTACACCTTC

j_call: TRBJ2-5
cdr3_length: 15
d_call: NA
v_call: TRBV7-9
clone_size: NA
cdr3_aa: CASSPLGGRQETQYF
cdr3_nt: TGTGCCAGCAGCCCCCTTGGGGGCCGACAAGAGACCCAGTACTTC

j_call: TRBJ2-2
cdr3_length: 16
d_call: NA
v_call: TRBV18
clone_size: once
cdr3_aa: CASSLLSGAVTGELFF
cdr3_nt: TGTGCCAGCTCACTGCTATCCGGGGCGGTCACCGGGGAGCTGTTTTTT

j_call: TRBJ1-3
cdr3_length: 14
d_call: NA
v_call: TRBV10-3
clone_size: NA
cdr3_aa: CATLREGPGNTIYF
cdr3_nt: TGTGCCACCCTTCGGGAGGGGCCTGGAAACACCATATATTTT

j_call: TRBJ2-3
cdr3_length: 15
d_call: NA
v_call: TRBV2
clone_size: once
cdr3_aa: CASSPTHVRGVTQYF
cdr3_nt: TGTGCCAGCAGCCCCACCCACGTGAGGGGTGTTACGCAGTATTTT

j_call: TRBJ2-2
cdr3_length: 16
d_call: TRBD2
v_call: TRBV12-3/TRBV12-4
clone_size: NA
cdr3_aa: CASSLAGGGGTGELFF
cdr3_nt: TGTGCCAGCAGCTTAGCGGGAGGAGGCGGCACCGGGGAGCTGTTTTTT

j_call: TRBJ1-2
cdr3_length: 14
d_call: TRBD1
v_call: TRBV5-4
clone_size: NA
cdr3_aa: CASSVTGGGYGYTF
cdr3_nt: TGTGCCAGCAGCGTCACAGGGGGCGGCTATGGCTACACCTTC

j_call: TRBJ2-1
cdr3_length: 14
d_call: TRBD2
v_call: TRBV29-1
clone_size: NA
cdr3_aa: CSAPGLAASNEQFF
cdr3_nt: TGCAGCGCCCCGGGACTAGCGGCTTCCAATGAGCAGTTCTTC

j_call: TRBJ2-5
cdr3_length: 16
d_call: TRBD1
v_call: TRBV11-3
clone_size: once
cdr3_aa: CASSLGASGGAETQYF
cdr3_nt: TGTGCCAGCAGCTTAGGGGCCTCAGGGGGCGCGGAGACCCAGTACTTC

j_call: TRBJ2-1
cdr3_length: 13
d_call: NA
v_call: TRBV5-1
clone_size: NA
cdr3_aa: CASSGIPSNEQFF
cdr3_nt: TGCGCCAGCAGCGGCATACCTAGCAATGAGCAGTTCTTC

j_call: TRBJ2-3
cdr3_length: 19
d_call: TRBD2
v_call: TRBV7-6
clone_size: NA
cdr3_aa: CASSLLPTGLAGGVDTQYF
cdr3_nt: TGTGCCAGCAGCTTATTACCCACCGGTCTAGCGGGAGGAGTTGATACGCAGTATTTT

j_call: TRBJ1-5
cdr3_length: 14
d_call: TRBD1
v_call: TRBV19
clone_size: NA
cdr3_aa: CASIGGFSNQPQHF
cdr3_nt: TGTGCCAGTATAGGGGGCTTTAGCAATCAGCCCCAGCATTTT

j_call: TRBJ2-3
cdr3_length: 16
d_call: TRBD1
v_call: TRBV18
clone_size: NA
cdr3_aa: CASSPGADRDTDTQYF
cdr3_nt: TGTGCCAGCTCACCGGGAGCGGACAGGGACACAGATACGCAGTATTTT

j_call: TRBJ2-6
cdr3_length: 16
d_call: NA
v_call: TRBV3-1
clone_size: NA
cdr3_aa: CASSQDQISGANVLTF
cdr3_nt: TGTGCCAGCAGCCAAGATCAGATTAGTGGGGCCAACGTCCTGACTTTC

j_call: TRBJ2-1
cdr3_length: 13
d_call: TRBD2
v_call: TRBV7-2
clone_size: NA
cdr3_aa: CASSYLAGIMQFF
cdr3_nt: TGTGCCAGCAGCTATCTAGCGGGGATTATGCAGTTCTTC

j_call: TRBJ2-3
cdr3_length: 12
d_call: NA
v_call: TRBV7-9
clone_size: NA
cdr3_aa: CASSLSLNTQYF
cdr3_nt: TGTGCCAGCAGCTTAAGCCTGAATACGCAGTATTTT

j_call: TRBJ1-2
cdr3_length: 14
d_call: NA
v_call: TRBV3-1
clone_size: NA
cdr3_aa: CASSPGGWKYGYTF
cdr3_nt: TGTGCCAGCAGCCCGGGGGGCTGGAAGTATGGCTACACCTTC

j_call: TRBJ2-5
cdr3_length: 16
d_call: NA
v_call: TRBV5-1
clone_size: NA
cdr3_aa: CASSSGIGQIQETQYF
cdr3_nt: TGCGCCAGCAGCTCGGGGATCGGACAGATACAAGAGACCCAGTACTTC

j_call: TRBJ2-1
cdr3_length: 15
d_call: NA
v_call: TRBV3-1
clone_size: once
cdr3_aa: CASSQEGARAHEQFF
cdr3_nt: TGTGCCAGCAGCCAAGAGGGAGCCAGGGCTCATGAGCAGTTCTTC

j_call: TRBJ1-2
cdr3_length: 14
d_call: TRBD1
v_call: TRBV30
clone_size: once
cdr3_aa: CGTGRGLANYGYTF
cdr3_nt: TGTGGGACGGGCAGGGGGCTGGCTAACTATGGCTACACCTTC

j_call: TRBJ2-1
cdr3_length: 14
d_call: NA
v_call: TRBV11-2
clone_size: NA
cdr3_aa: CASSLFGTNNEQFF
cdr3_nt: TGTGCCAGCAGCTTATTTGGCACCAACAATGAGCAGTTCTTC

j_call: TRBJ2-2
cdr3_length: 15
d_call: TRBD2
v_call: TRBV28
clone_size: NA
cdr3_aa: CASSLGGLFTGELFF
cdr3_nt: TGTGCCAGCAGTTTAGGGGGACTATTCACCGGGGAGCTGTTTTTT

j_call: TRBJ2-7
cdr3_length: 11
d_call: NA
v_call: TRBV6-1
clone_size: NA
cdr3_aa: CASTQTYEQYF
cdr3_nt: TGTGCCAGCACTCAAACCTACGAGCAGTACTTC

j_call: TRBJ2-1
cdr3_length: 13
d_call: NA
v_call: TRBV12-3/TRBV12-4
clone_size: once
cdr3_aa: CASSFSGFNEQFF
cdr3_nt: TGTGCCAGCAGTTTCTCCGGGTTCAATGAGCAGTTCTTC

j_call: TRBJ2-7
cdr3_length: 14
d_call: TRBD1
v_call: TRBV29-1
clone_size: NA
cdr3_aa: CSVTFGQGVHEQYF
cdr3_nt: TGCAGCGTCACCTTCGGACAGGGCGTCCACGAGCAGTACTTC

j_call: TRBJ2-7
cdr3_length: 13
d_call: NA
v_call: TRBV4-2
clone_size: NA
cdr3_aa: CASSQESGNEQYF
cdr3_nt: TGTGCCAGCAGCCAAGAAAGTGGTAACGAGCAGTACTTC

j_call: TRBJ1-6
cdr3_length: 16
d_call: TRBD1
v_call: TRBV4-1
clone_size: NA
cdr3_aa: CASSRTREQGNSPLHF
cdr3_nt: TGCGCCAGCAGCCGCACGCGGGAACAGGGGAATTCACCCCTCCACTTT

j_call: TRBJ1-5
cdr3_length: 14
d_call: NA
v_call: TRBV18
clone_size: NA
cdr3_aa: CASSLRAIVQPQHF
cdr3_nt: TGTGCCAGCTCACTGCGGGCGATCGTTCAGCCCCAGCATTTT

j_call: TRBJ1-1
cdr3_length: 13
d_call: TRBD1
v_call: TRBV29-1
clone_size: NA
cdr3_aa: CSVYRGQAAEAFF
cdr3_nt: TGCAGCGTTTACAGGGGGCAGGCGGCTGAAGCTTTCTTT

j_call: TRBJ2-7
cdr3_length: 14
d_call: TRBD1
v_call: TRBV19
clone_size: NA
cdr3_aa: CASKGTGDSYEQYF
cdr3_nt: TGTGCCAGTAAAGGAACAGGGGACTCCTACGAGCAGTACTTC

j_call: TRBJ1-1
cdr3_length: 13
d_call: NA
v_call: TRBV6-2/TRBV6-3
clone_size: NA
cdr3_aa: CASSYSWDTEAFF
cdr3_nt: TGTGCCAGCAGTTACTCTTGGGACACTGAAGCTTTCTTT

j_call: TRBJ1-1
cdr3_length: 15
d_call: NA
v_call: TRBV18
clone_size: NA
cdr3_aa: CASSPPIPGGTEAFF
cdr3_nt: TGTGCCAGCTCACCACCTATACCGGGGGGCACTGAAGCTTTCTTT

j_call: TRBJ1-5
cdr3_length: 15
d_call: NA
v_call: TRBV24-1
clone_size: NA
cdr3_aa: CATSDPKQGVQPQHF
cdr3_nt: TGTGCCACCAGTGATCCCAAGCAGGGAGTCCAGCCCCAGCATTTT

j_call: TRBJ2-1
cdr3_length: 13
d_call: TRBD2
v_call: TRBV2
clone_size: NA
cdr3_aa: CASSDRLAGEQFF
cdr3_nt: TGTGCCAGCAGTGACCGGCTAGCGGGCGAGCAGTTCTTC

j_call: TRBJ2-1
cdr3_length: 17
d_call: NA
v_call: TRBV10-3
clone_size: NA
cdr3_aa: CAISESSLAGFPNEQFF
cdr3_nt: TGTGCCATCAGTGAGTCGAGTTTGGCGGGATTTCCTAATGAGCAGTTCTTC

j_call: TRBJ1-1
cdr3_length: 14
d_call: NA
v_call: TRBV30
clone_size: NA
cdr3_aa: CAWGDKPRGTEAFF
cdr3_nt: TGTGCCTGGGGTGACAAACCTCGTGGTACTGAAGCTTTCTTT

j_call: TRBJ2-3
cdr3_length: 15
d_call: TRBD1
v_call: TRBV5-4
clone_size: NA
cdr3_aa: CASSHGQGRTDTQYF
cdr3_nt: TGTGCCAGCAGCCACGGACAGGGGCGCACAGATACGCAGTATTTT

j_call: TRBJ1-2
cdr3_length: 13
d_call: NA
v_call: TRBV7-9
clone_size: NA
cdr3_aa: CASSKDGNYGYTF
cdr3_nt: TGTGCCAGCAGCAAGGACGGCAACTATGGCTACACCTTC

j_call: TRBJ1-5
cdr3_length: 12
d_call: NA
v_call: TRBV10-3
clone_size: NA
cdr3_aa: CAISEYYQPQHF
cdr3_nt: TGTGCCATCAGTGAGTACTATCAGCCCCAGCATTTT

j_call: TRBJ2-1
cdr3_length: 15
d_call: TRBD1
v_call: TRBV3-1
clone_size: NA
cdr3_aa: CASSLGGDRYNEQFF
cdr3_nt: TGTGCCAGCAGCCTAGGTGGGGACAGATACAATGAGCAGTTCTTC

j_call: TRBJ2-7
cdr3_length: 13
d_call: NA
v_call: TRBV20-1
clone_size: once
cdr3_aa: CSARGGGGGEQYF
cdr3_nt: TGCAGTGCTAGAGGGGGCGGAGGGGGCGAGCAGTACTTC

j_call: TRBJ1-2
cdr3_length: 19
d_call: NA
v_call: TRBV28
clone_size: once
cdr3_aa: CASSHNRFGRGDEDYGYTF
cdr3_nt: TGTGCCAGCAGCCACAATCGGTTCGGCAGGGGCGATGAGGACTATGGCTACACCTTC

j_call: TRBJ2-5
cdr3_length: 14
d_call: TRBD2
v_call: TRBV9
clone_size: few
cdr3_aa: CASSWTSDRETQYF
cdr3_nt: TGTGCCAGCAGTTGGACTAGCGATCGGGAGACCCAGTACTTC

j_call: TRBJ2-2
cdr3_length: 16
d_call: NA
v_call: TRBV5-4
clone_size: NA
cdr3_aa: CASSLDGPKNTGELFF
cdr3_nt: TGTGCCAGCAGCTTGGACGGACCCAAAAACACCGGGGAGCTGTTTTTT

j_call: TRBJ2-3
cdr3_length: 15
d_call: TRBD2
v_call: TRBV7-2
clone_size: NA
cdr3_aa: CASSPNGLAAVAQYF
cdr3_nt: TGTGCCAGCAGCCCTAACGGACTAGCGGCTGTAGCTCAGTATTTT

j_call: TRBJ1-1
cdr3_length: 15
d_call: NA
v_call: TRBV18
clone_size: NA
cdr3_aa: CASSPRTAMNTEAFF
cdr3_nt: TGTGCCAGCTCACCGCGGACAGCTATGAACACTGAAGCTTTCTTT

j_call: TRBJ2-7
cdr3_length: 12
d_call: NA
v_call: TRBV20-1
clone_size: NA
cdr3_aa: CSARELEGEQYF
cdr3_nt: TGCAGTGCTAGAGAACTTGAGGGGGAGCAGTACTTC

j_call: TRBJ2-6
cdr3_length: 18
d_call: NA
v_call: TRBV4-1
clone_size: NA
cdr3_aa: CASSHPTEVHSGANVLTF
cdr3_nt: TGCGCCAGCAGTCATCCGACTGAAGTACACTCTGGGGCCAACGTCCTGACTTTC

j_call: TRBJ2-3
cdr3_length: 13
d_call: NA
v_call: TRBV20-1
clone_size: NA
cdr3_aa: CSARGTPTDTQYF
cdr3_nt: TGCAGTGCTAGAGGGACCCCCACAGATACGCAGTATTTT

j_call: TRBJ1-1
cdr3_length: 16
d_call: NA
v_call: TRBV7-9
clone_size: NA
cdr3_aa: CASSPPRQGPEVEAFF
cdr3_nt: TGTGCCAGCAGCCCGCCCCGACAAGGCCCTGAGGTAGAAGCTTTCTTT

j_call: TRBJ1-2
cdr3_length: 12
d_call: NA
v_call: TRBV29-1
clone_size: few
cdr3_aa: CSVGGTNYGYTF
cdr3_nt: TGCAGCGTTGGTGGGACAAACTATGGCTACACCTTC

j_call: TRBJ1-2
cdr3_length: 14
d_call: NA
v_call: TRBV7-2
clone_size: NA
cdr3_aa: CASSLGLSNYGYTF
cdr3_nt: TGTGCCAGCAGCTTAGGACTCTCGAACTATGGCTACACCTTC

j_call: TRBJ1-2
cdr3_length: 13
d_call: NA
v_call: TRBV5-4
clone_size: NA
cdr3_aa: CASSLRADYGYTF
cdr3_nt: TGTGCCAGCAGCTTACGGGCGGACTATGGCTACACCTTC

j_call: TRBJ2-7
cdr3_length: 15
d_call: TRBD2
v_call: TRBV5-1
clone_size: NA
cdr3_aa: CASSSTSGRPYEQYF
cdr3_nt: TGCGCCAGCAGCTCGACTAGCGGGAGACCCTACGAGCAGTACTTC

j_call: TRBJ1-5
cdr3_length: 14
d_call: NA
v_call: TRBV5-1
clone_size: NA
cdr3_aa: CASSEIGPSGPQHF
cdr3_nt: TGCGCCAGCAGCGAAATAGGGCCCTCGGGGCCCCAGCATTTT

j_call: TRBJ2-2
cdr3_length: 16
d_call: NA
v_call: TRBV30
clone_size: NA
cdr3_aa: CAWRSRGRQNTGELFF
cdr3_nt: TGTGCCTGGAGGAGCAGGGGCCGGCAGAACACCGGGGAGCTGTTTTTT